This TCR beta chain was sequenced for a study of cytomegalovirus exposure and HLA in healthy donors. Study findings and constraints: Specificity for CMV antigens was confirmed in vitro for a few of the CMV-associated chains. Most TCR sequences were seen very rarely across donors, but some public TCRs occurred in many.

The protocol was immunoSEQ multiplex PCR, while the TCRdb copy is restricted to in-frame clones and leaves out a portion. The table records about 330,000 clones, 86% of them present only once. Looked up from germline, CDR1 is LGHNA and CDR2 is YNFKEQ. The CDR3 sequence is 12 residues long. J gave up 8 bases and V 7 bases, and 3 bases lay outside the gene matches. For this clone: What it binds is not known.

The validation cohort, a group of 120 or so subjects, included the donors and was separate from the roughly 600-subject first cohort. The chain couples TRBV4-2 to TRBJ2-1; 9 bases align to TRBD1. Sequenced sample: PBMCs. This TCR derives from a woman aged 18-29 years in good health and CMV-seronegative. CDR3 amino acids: CASTQGAHEQFF. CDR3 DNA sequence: TGTGCCAGCACACAGGGGGCGCATGAGCAGTTCTTC.